A selection of T cell receptor beta chains follows, all from one sample in a study of CD8+CD57+ T cells in acquired aplastic anemia. Each CDR3 protein is one row after TCRdb ran MiXCR on the reads. Of 160,000 or so distinct CDR3 sequences in the sample, less than 50% were seen once. The sequenced sample consisted of sorted CD4+, CD8+, or CD8+CD57+ T cells (not recorded which) from PBMCs. These receptors were collected from a human donor with aplastic anemia. Each CDR3 is given with its conserved first and last residue. The order of the fields is V gene, CDR3 protein.

>TRBV7-9
CASSSTDGNYEQYF
>TRBV10-2
CASNRLGENTEAFF
>TRBV5-1
CASSGGQGDGYTF
>TRBV20-1
CSALTEGSYEQYF
>TRBV6-1
CASRNTDTQYF
>TRBV6-5
CASGYGQGEASF
>TRBV2
CASSERALGTNYGYIF
>TRBV25-1
CASSDTGAGNTIYF
>TRBV19
CASSIDGQAGGELFF
>TRBV20-1
CSAFGRGHTEAFF
>TRBV12-3/TRBV12-4
CAVSPGLDTEAFF
>TRBV11-2
CASSLWEAGANVLTF
>TRBV5-1
CASSFGQGSDTQYF
>TRBV7-2
CASSLDQGALFF
>TRBV7-9
CASSVGGRNQPQHF
>TRBV6-5
CASSYSRRGAYEQYF
>TRBV19
CASSGRDSPVYGYTF
>TRBV25-1
CASSTGTVFSNQPQHF
>TRBV5-1
CASSTETGAEQYF
>TRBV12-3/TRBV12-4
CASSASDEQYF
>TRBV5-1
CASSWTADNEQFF
>TRBV19
CASSMLARQETQYF
>TRBV10-2
CASSVDPVREQYF
>TRBV20-1
CSARPSHGQAGYGYTF
>TRBV24-1
CATSDDRYEQYF
>TRBV13
CASSSLPNTEAFF
>TRBV20-1
CSASAGGMNTEAFF
>TRBV6-2/TRBV6-3
CASSHSKMAPGGRSYNEQFF
>TRBV18
CASSLPDSHPYEQYF
>TRBV20-1
CSAIAGRTNTQYF
>TRBV2
CASSELGDWFEEQYF
>TRBV9
CASSLTGSLETNEKLFF
>TRBV11-2
CASSTTKHPPRGYTF
>TRBV7-2
CASSYGGTDLYGYTF
>TRBV5-1
CASSFLRGDTGELFF
>TRBV20-1
CSARVGRGWQFF
>TRBV30
CAWSLSTANYGYTF
>TRBV7-8
CASSAIQGGQPQHF
>TRBV27
CASSLGPYQPQHF
>TRBV7-3
CASSGQVNTGELFF